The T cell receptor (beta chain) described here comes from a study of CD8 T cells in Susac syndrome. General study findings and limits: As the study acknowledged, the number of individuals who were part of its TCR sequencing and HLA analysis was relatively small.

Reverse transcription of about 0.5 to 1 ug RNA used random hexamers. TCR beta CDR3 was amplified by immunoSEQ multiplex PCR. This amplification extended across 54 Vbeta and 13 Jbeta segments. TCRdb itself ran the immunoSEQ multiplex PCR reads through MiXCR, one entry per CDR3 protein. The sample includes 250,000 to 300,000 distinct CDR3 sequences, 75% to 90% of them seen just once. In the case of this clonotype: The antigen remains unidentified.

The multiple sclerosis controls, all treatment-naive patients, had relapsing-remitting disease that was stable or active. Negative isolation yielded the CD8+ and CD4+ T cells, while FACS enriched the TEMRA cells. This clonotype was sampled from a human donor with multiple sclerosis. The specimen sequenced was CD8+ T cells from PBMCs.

The CDR3 DNA follows: TGTGCCAGCAGCCAGAGCGGCGGGACAAACTACGAGCAGTACTTC. The encoded protein is CASSQSGGTNYEQYF. The chain uses TRBV3-1 and TRBJ2-7; D may match TRBD1 or TRBD2 (6 bases each). The germline gives CDR1 LGHDT, CDR2 YNNKEL (reference sequence). The CDR3 is made up of 15 amino acids. V shed 3 bases and J shed 3 bases, with 15 bases lying between them.